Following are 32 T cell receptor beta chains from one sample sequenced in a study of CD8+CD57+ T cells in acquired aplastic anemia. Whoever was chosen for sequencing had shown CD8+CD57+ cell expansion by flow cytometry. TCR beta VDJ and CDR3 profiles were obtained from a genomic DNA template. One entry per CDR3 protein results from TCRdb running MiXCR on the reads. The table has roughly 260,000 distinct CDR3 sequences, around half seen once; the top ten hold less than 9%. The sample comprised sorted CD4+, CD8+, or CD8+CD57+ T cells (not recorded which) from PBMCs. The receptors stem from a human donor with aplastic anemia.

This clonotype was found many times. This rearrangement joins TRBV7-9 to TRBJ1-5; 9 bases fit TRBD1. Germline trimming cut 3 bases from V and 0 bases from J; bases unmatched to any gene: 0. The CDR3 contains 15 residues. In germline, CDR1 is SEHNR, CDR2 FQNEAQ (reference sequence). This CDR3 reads CASSLDRGSNQPQHF. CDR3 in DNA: TGTGCCAGCAGCTTGGACAGGGGTAGCAATCAGCCCCAGCATTTT.

The CDR3 protein is CASRKQGGGYTF. The DNA for the CDR3 is TGTGCCAGCAGGAAACAGGGGGGCGGCTACACCTTC. V gene TRBV24-1 combines with J gene TRBJ1-2; 8 bases agree with TRBD1. V dropped 11 bases and J dropped 8; count of bases not matched to a gene: 9. Germline V CDR1 and CDR2: KGHDR, SFDVKD. This CDR3 has 12 amino acids.

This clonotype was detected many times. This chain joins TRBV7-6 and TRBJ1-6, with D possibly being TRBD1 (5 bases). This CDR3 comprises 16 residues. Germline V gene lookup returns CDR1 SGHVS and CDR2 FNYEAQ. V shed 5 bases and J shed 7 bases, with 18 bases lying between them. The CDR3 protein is CASSMDGLSGNSPLHF. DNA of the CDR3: TGTGCCAGCAGCATGGACGGCCTCTCAGGGAATTCACCCCTCCACTTT.

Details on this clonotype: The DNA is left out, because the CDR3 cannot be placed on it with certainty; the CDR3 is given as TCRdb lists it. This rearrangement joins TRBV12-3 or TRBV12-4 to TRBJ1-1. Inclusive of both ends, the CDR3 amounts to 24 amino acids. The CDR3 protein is CASSPSWEKLFFGSGTQRNTEAFF.

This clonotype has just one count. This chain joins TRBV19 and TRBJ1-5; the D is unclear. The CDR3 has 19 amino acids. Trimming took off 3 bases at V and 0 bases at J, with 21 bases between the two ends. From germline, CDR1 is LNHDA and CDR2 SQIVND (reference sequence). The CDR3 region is CASSIRGKDHLYSNQPQHF. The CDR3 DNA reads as TGTGCCAGTAGTATCAGAGGCAAGGACCACCTTTATAGCAATCAGCCCCAGCATTTT.

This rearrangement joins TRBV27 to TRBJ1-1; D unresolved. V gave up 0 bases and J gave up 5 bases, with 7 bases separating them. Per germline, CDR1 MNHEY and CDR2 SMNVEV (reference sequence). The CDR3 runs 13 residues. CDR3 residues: CASSLSGGTEAFF. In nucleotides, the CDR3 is TGTGCCAGCAGTTTATCGGGCGGTACTGAAGCTTTCTTT.

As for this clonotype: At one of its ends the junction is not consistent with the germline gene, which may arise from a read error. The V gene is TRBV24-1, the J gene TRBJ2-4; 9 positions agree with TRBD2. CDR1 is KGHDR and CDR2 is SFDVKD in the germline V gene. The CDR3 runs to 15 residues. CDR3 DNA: TGTGCCAGCAGTTTAACCCTAGCGGGGAACAACATTCAGTACTTC. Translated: CASSLTLAGNNIQYF.

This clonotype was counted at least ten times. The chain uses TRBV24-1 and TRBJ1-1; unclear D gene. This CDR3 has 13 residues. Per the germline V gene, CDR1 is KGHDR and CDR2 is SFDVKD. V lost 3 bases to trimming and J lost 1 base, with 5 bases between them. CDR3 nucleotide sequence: TGTGCCACCAGTGATAGGACGAACACTGAAGCTTTCTTT. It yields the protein CATSDRTNTEAFF.

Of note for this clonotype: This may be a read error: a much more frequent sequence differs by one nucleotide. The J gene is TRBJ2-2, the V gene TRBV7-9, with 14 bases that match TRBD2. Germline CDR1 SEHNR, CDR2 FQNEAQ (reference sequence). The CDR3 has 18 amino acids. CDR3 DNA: TGTGCCGGCAGCGACACGGAGGGGACTAGCGGGAGAGCCGGGGAGCTGTTTTTT. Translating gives CAGSDTEGTSGRAGELFF.

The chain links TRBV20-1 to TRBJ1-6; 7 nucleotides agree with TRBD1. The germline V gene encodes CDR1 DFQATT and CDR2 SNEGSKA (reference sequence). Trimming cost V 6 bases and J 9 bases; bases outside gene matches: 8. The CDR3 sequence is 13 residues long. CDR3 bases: TGCAGTGCGACCGGGACAGACAGTTCACCCCTCCACTTT. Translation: CSATGTDSSPLHF.

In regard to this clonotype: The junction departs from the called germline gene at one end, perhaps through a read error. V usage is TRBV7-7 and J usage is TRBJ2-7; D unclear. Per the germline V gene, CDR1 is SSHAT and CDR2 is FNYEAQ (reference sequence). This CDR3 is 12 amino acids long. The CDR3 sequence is CASSPARREQYF. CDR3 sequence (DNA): TGTGCTAGCAGTCCAGCTCGACGAGAGCAGTACTTC.

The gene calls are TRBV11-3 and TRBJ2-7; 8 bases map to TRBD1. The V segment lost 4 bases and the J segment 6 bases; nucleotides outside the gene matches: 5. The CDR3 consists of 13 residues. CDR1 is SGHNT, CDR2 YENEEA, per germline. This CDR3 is CASSYRDRSEQYF. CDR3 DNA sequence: TGTGCCAGCAGCTACCGGGACAGGAGCGAGCAGTACTTC.

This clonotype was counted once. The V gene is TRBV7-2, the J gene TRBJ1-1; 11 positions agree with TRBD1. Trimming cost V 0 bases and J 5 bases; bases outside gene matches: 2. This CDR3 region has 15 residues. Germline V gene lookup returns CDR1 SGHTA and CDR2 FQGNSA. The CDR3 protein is CASSLAGTGGTEAFF. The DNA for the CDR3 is TGTGCCAGCAGCTTAGCGGGGACAGGGGGTACTGAAGCTTTCTTT.

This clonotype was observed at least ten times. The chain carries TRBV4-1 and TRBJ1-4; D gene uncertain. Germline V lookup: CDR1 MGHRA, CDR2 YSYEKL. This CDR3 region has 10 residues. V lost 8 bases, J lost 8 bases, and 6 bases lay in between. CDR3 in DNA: TGCGCCAGCGGGCGGGAAAAACTGTTTTTT. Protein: CASGREKLFF.

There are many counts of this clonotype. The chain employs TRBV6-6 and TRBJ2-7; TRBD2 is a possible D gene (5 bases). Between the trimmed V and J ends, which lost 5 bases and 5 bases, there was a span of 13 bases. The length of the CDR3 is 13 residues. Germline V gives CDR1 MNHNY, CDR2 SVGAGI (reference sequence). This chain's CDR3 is CASSLTSLDEQYF. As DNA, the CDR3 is TGTGCCAGCAGTCTAACTAGTCTGGACGAGCAGTACTTC.

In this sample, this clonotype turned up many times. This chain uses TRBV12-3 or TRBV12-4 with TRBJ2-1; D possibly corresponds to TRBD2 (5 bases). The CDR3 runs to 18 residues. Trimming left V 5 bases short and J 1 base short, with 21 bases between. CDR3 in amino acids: CASSPNLLSRGSYNEQFF. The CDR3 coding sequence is TGTGCCAGCAGTCCTAACTTGCTATCTCGGGGTTCCTACAATGAGCAGTTCTTC.

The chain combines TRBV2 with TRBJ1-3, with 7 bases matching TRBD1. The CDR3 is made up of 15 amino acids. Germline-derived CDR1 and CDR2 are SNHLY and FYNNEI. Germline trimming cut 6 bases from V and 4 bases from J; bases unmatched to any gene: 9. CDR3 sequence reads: CASRDRRATGNTIYF. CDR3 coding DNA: TGTGCCAGCAGGGACAGGCGGGCGACGGGAAACACCATATATTTT.

The CDR3, as DNA: TGTGCCAGCAGTGGATATGGGTCCGCCTCTAGCGGGGGGGATGAGGCCCAGTACTTC. Its protein product is CASSGYGSASSGGDEAQYF. The chain has TRBV25-1 and TRBJ2-5, with 12 nucleotides matching TRBD2. V lost 4 bases to trimming and J lost 9 bases; unmatched junction nucleotides: 21. CDR1 and CDR2 from the germline V gene are MGHDK and SYGVNS. The CDR3 loop spans 19 amino acids.

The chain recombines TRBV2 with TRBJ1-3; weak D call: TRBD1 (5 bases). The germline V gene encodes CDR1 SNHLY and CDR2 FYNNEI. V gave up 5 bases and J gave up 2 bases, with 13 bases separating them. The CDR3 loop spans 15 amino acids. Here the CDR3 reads CASSKGVGTGNTIYF. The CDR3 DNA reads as TGTGCCAGCAGTAAAGGGGTAGGGACTGGAAACACCATATATTTT.

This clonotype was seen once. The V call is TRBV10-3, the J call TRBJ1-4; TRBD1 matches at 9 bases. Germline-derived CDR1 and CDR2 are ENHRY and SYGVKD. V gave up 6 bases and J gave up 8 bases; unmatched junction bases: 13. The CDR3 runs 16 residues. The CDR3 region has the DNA TGTGCCATCAGCTCCGGGGGGGGACAGGGATCCGAAAAACTGTTTTTT. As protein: CAISSGGGQGSEKLFF.

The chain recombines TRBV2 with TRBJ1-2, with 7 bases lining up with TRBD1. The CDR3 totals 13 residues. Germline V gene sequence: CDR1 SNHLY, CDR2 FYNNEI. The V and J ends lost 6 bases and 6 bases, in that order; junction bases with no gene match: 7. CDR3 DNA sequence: TGTGCCAGCAGCTACAGGGGTTTCGATGGCTACACCTTC. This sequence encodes CASSYRGFDGYTF.

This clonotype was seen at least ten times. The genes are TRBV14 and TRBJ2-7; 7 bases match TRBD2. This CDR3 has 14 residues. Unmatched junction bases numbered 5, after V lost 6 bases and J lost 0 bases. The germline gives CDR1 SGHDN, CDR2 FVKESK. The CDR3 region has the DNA TGTGCCAGCAGTAAACTAGCGAACTCCTACGAGCAGTACTTC. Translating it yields CASSKLANSYEQYF.

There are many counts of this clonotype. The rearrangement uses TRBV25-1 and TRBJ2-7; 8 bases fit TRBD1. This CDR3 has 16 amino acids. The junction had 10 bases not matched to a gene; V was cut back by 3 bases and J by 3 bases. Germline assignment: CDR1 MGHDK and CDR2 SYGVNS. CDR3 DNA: TGTGCCAGCAGTGATCCGACAGGGGATAACGTCTACGAGCAGTACTTC. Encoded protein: CASSDPTGDNVYEQYF.

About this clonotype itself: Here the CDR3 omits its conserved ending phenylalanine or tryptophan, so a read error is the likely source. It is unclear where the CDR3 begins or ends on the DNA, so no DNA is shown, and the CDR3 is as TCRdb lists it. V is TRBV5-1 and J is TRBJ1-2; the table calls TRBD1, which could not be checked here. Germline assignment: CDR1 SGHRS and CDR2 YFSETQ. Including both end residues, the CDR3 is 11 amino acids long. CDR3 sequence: CASSLLDRRTY.

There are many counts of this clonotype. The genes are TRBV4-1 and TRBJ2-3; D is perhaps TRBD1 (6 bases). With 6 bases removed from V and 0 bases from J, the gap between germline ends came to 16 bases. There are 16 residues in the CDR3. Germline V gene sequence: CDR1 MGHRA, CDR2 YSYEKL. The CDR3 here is CASSHPPGASTDTQYF. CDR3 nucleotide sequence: TGCGCCAGCAGTCATCCCCCAGGGGCTAGCACAGATACGCAGTATTTT.

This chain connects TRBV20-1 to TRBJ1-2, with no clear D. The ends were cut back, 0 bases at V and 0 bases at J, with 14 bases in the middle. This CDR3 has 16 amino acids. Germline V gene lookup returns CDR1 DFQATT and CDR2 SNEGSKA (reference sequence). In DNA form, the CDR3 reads TGCAGTGCTAGAGATCTCGCAACAGAACCTAACTATGGCTACACCTTC. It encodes CSARDLATEPNYGYTF.

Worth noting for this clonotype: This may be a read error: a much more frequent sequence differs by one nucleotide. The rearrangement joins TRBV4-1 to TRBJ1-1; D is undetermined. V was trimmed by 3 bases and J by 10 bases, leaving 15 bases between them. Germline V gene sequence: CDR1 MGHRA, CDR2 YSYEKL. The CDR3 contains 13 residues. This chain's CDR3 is CASSHARSPGAFF. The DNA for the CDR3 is TGCGCCAGCAGCCACGCGAGGTCCCCTGGAGCTTTCTTT.

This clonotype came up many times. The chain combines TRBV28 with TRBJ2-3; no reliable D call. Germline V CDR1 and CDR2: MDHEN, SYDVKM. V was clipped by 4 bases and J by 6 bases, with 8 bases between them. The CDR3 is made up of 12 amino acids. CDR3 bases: TGTGCCAGCAGTTCCCGAGCGGATACGCAGTATTTT. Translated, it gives CASSSRADTQYF.

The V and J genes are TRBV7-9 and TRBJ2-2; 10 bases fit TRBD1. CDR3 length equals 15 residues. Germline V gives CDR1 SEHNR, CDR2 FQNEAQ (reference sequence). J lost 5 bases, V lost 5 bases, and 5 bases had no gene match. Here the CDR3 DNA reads TGTGCCAGCAGCCTGGGACAGGGGAGGACCGGGGAGCTGTTTTTT. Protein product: CASSLGQGRTGELFF.

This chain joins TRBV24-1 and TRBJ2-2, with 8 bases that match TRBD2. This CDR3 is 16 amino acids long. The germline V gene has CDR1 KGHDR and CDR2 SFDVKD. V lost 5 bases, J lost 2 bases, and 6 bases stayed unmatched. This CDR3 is CATSVSTSGNTGELFF. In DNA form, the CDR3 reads TGTGCCACCAGTGTTTCAACTAGCGGTAACACCGGGGAGCTGTTTTTT.

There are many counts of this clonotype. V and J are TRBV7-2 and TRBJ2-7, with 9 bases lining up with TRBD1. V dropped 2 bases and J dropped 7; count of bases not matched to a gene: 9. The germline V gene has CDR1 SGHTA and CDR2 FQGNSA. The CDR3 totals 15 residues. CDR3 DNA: TGTGCCAGCAGCTTAACAGGACAGGGGTCGAGGGAGCAGTACTTC. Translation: CASSLTGQGSREQYF. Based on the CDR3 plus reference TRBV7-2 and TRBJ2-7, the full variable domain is GAGVSQSPSNKVTEKGKDVELRCDPISGHTALYWYRQSLGQGLEFLIYFQGNSAPDKSGLPSDRFSAERTGGSVSTLTIQRTQQEDSAVYLCASSLTGQGSREQYFGPGTRLTVT.

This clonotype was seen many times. DNA for the CDR3: TGTGCCAGCAGCACCACACAGGGCTACGAGCAGTACTTC. As protein: CASSTTQGYEQYF. V usage is TRBV6-5 and J usage is TRBJ2-7, with D tentatively TRBD1 (6 bases). The V end was cut by 6 bases, the J end by 3 bases, with 12 bases between. Germline assignment: CDR1 MNHEY and CDR2 SVGAGI. The CDR3 totals 13 residues.